Following are 8 T cell receptor beta chains from one sample sequenced in a study of T cell responses to AZD1222 COVID-19 vaccine. The table came from immunoSEQ multiplex PCR; TCRdb's copy has only in-frame clones and leaves some out. The sample has 100,000 or so clones, more than 90% seen once. Sequenced here: peripheral blood, sampled on day 0 of AZD1222 vaccination. These receptors came from an adult in good health.

V gene TRBV7-3 combines with J gene TRBJ2-1; weak D call: TRBD2 (6 bases). V lost 1 base to trimming and J lost 6 bases, with 16 bases between them. This CDR3 region has 16 residues. The germline gives CDR1 SGHTA, CDR2 FQGTGA. This CDR3 reads CASSLSPAGRFNEQFF. Here the CDR3 DNA reads TGTGCCAGCAGCTTAAGTCCTGCGGGGAGATTCAATGAGCAGTTCTTC.

The V and J genes are TRBV19 and TRBJ1-2; the D is unclear. The CDR3 length is 13 residues. V was trimmed by 2 bases and J by 4 bases, leaving 8 bases between them. Per the germline V gene, CDR1 is LNHDA and CDR2 is SQIVND (reference sequence). The DNA of the CDR3 is TGTGCCAGTAGTATACACAGCAGCTATGGCTACACCTTC. This sequence encodes CASSIHSSYGYTF.

This clone was seen more than once but under ten times. The chain couples TRBV6-5 to TRBJ1-2; 7 bases agree with TRBD1. The CDR3 sequence is 15 residues long. CDR1 is MNHEY, CDR2 SVGAGI, per germline. With V trimmed by 5 bases and J by 4 bases, 10 bases remained unmatched. DNA for the CDR3: TGTGCCAGCAGTAGGCAAGGGGGCGCAAGCTATGGCTACACCTTC. Translating it yields CASSRQGGASYGYTF.

The V gene is TRBV11-3, the J gene TRBJ1-6; 9 bases agree with TRBD1. Germline trimming cut 5 bases from V and 10 bases from J; bases unmatched to any gene: 6. This CDR3 comprises 14 residues. The germline V gene has CDR1 SGHNT and CDR2 YENEEA. CDR3 nucleotides: TGTGCCAGCAGCCCGGACAGGGGAGTGTCACCCCTCCACTTT. It codes for CASSPDRGVSPLHF.

In this sample, this clone turned up once. V and J are TRBV9 and TRBJ1-4, with D possibly matching TRBD1 (6 bases). Looked up from germline, CDR1 is SGDLS and CDR2 is YYNGEE. The CDR3 is 15 residues long. Between the trimmed V and J ends, which lost 4 bases and 8 bases, there was a span of 18 bases. CDR3: CASSRWDNPSEKLFF. DNA of the CDR3: TGTGCCAGCAGCCGCTGGGACAACCCGAGCGAAAAACTGTTTTTT.

The V gene is TRBV7-2, the J gene TRBJ2-1; TRBD2 agrees at 9 bases. CDR1 is SGHTA and CDR2 is FQGNSA in the germline V gene. This CDR3 region has 15 residues. The junction had 7 bases not matched to a gene; V was cut back by 6 bases and J by 4 bases. Here the CDR3 DNA reads TGTGCCAGCAGTCTCAATAGCGGGGGATACAATGAGCAGTTCTTC. As protein: CASSLNSGGYNEQFF.

The chain couples TRBV3-1 (or the pseudogene TRBV3-2) to TRBJ2-1, with 9 bases fitting TRBD1. This CDR3 comprises 16 residues. Germline values: CDR1 LGHDT, CDR2 YNNKEL (reference sequence). V shed 4 bases, J shed 8 bases, and the junction held 12 bases outside the gene matches. As DNA, the CDR3 is TGTGCCAGCAGCCCTGTCCCGGGACAGGGAAGGGATGAGCAGTTCTTC. This translates into CASSPVPGQGRDEQFF.

The V and J genes are TRBV27 and TRBJ2-6; tentatively, D is TRBD1 (6 bases). Looked up from germline, CDR1 is MNHEY and CDR2 is SMNVEV (reference sequence). This CDR3 is 17 amino acids long. The ends were cut back, 7 bases at V and 0 bases at J, with 16 bases in the middle. This CDR3 is CASTRRTATSGANVLTF. The CDR3 DNA sequence: TGTGCCAGCACGCGTCGGACAGCGACCTCTGGGGCCAACGTCCTGACTTTC.